The 2 T cell receptor beta chains in this list originate from one sample, sequenced in a study of shared clonotypes between healthy human individuals. Naivety among CD8 cells was defined by CD45RO negativity and positive CCR7 selection, thereby excluding terminally differentiated effector memory CD45RA+ cells. Assay used: immunoSEQ multiplex PCR; TCRdb lists only in-frame clones, some missing. The repertoire consists of about 2 million clones, with about 95% occurring once and the leading ten covering 1.1%. Sequencing was done on a sample of naive CD8+ T cells sorted from blood. These receptors all come from a man aged 18 to 30 in good health.

In the case of this clone: In the same sample, other DNA sequences code for this CDR3. This chain uses TRBV9 with TRBJ2-1; D uncertain. The V gene lost 0 bases and the J gene lost 4 bases, with 8 bases spanning the gap. Germline V gene data show CDR1 as SGDLS and CDR2 as YYNGEE. CDR3 length: 14 amino acids. This CDR3 is CASSVDGDYNEQFF. CDR3 DNA sequence: TGTGCCAGCAGCGTAGATGGGGATTACAATGAGCAGTTCTTC.

The genes are TRBV14 and TRBJ2-3; D possibly matches TRBD1 or TRBD2 (5 bases each). V dropped 1 base and J dropped 3 bases, with 17 bases sitting between them. The CDR3 totals 17 residues. Germline CDR1 is SGHDN and CDR2 is FVKESK. As DNA, the CDR3 is TGTGCCAGCAGCCAAGCCCTGGGACCTAAATATACAGATACGCAGTATTTT. It encodes CASSQALGPKYTDTQYF.